A selection of T cell receptor beta chains follows, all from one sample in a study of cytomegalovirus exposure and HLA in healthy donors. The data were produced by immunoSEQ multiplex PCR, yet TCRdb's version contains in-frame clones alone and is incomplete. In the table there are approximately 150,000 clones, roughly 81% of which are singletons. The sequencing sample was made of PBMCs. The source is a woman aged 18-35 years in good health and CMV-seropositive. The CDR3 runs from the conserved cysteine through the conserved F or W. The D gene is left open where the match is weak. Rows give clone size only sometimes, using once, few, many, or a class for an expanded clone.

TRBV19	-	TRBD1	TRBJ2-1	TGTGCCAGTAGTTTTTTAGGTGAAGCAGGGGGCAATGAGCAGTTCTTC	CASSFLGEAGGNEQFF
TRBV7-2	-	TRBD2	TRBJ2-7	TGTGCCAGCAGCTTAATGACGGGGGGTTACGAGCAGTACTTC	CASSLMTGGYEQYF
TRBV10-3	-	-	TRBJ2-2	TGTGCCATCAGTCGAGAGGTTACGGCCGGGGAGCTGTTTTTT	CAISREVTAGELFF
TRBV20-1	-	-	TRBJ1-2	TGCAGTGCTACCCATCGGGTATTC	CSATHRVF
TRBV28	-	TRBD1	TRBJ2-2	TGTGCCACCATAAGGACAGGGGTGACCGGGGAGCTGTTTTTT	CATIRTGVTGELFF
TRBV5-6	-	TRBD1	TRBJ1-2	TGTGCCAGCAGCTGGACGACAGGGGATGGCTACACCTTC	CASSWTTGDGYTF
TRBV7-9	-	-	TRBJ2-2	TGTGCCAGCAGCCGCTCAGCGAGAGGCGGGGAGCTGTTTTTT	CASSRSARGGELFF
TRBV5-4	few	-	TRBJ1-2	TGTGCCAGCAGCTTAGCGGACGCTTCTTATGGCTACACCTTC	CASSLADASYGYTF
TRBV5-4	few	-	TRBJ2-7	TGTGCCAGCAGCCGGAGCCCGGCACGGTACGAGCAGTACTTC	CASSRSPARYEQYF
TRBV15	-	-	TRBJ2-7	TGTGCCACCAGCTCAGGGCTGGGGTCCGAGCAGTACTTC	CATSSGLGSEQYF
TRBV7-8	-	TRBD1	TRBJ2-7	TGTGCCAGCAGCTTAGGACAGGGTGTTTCCTACGAGCAGTACTTC	CASSLGQGVSYEQYF
TRBV7-9	-	TRBD1	TRBJ1-4	TGTGCCAGCAGCGCGTCCGGGACAGACCGAATCAGGGGGAATGAAAAACTGTTTTTT	CASSASGTDRIRGNEKLFF
TRBV5-4	-	-	TRBJ1-2	TGTGCCAGCAGCTTGGAAGGGGTAGGTGGCTACACCTTC	CASSLEGVGGYTF
TRBV13	-	-	TRBJ2-5	TGTGCCAGCAGCTTGGGCCCCTCTAAGACCCAGTACTTC	CASSLGPSKTQYF
TRBV18	-	TRBD1	TRBJ1-5	TGTGCCAGCTCACCGCAGGGGGGTAGCAATCAGCCCCAGCATTTT	CASSPQGGSNQPQHF
TRBV5-1	-	TRBD1	TRBJ2-2	TGCGCCAGCAGCGGAGGGACAGGGCCCACCGGGGAGCTGTTTTTT	CASSGGTGPTGELFF
TRBV4-1	-	-	TRBJ1-1	TGCGCCAGCAGGGGGCCGCTAATGAACACTGAAGCTTTCTTT	CASRGPLMNTEAFF
TRBV28	-	-	TRBJ2-7	TGTGCCAGCAGTTCGTTCGTCAGCTCCTACGAGCAGTACTTC	CASSSFVSSYEQYF
TRBV28	-	TRBD1	TRBJ2-1	TGTGCCAGCAGTATGGGACAGAAGTACAATGAGCAGTTCTTC	CASSMGQKYNEQFF
TRBV2	-	-	TRBJ2-7	TGTGCCAGCAGTGACGAACGCGACTACGAGCAGTACTTC	CASSDERDYEQYF
TRBV7-3	-	-	TRBJ2-5	TGTGCCAGCAGCTTAACAGGGGGTAGACAGACCCAGTACTTC	CASSLTGGRQTQYF
TRBV4-3	-	-	TRBJ2-5	TGCGCCAGCAGCCAAGGGGGCGGGGGCATGGAGACCCAGTACTTC	CASSQGGGGMETQYF
TRBV28	-	-	TRBJ1-2	TGTGCCAGCAGCCGTCTGGGGGCCAGGGATGGCTACACCTTC	CASSRLGARDGYTF
TRBV27	-	TRBD2	TRBJ2-7	TGTGCCAGCAGTGGGGTAGCGGGCCACATTTTTTACGAGCAGTACTTC	CASSGVAGHIFYEQYF
TRBV2	-	-	TRBJ1-5	TGTGCCAGCAGTGACCTCAAGGCGAAGACAGTGATGAAGAATCAGCCCCAGCATTTT	CASSDLKAKTVMKNQPQHF
TRBV13	once	-	TRBJ2-3	TGTGCCAGCAGCTCCTTTCCCACAGATACGCAGTATTTT	CASSSFPTDTQYF